This record looks at one T cell receptor (beta chain) sequence and its context. The antigen is not known. PCR amplification relied on 60 Vbeta primers (plus 13 Jbeta primers). Sequencing was performed with immunoSEQ multiplex PCR; in TCRdb, only in-frame clones are kept and a portion is missing. The profile covers approximately 110,000 clones, with about 59% appearing a single time and 3% to 4.5% taken by the ten largest. This entry comes from a study of cytomegalovirus exposure and HLA in healthy donors. Study results and caveats: TCR beta chains associated with HLA were, in a later analysis, more clonally expanded than equally common others.

Sample: PBMCs. The sequence was obtained from a man between 25 and 39 years old in good health and CMV-seropositive.

The CDR3: CAISAVNTGELFF. CDR3 sequence (DNA): TGTGCCATCAGTGCAGTTAACACCGGGGAGCTGTTTTTT. V and J are TRBV10-3 and TRBJ2-2; D ambiguous. V dropped 4 bases and J dropped 2 bases, with 5 bases sitting between them. The CDR3 length is 13 residues. Germline CDR1 is ENHRY and CDR2 is SYGVKD.